Detailed here is one TCR beta chain. Its antigen is not identified. The data are from a study of T cells in localized non-small cell lung cancer. Study conclusions and caveats: Uninvolved neighboring lung showed the greatest T cell clonality, exceeding tumor.

Trimming took off 0 bases at V and 10 bases at J, with 12 bases between the two ends. The CDR3 totals 14 residues. Germline values: CDR1 LNHNV, CDR2 YYDKDF (reference sequence). Method: immunoSEQ multiplex PCR; TCRdb's copy keeps in-frame clones and lacks some. The repertoire consists of 130,000 or so clones, with 89% occurring once and the leading ten covering over 1.5%. Sequencing was performed on peripheral blood, taken before any cancer treatment. The chain joins TRBV15 to TRBJ1-4; D unclear. The TCR originated in a female donor at least 60 years old with stage I lung adenocarcinoma. The CDR3 bases are TGTGCCACCAGCAGAGATAGTTTCCAGAGAAAACTGTTTTTT. It translates to CATSRDSFQRKLFF. Variable domain in full (rest from reference TRBV15 and TRBJ1-4): DAMVIQNPRYQVTQFGKPVTLSCSQTLNHNVMYWYQQKSSQAPKLLFHYYDKDFNNEADTPDNFQSRRPNTSFCFLDIRSPGLGDTAMYLCATSRDSFQRKLFFGSGTQLSVL.